One sample yielded the 27 T cell receptor beta chains listed below, sequenced in a study of blood T cell repertoires in COVID-19. TCRdb's table, derived via immunoSEQ multiplex PCR, lists solely in-frame clones and lacks some. Of tens of thousands of clones in the sample, around 92% were seen once. The sequencing sample was made of peripheral blood. The source of these receptors is a woman between 45 and 60 years old in a cohort sampled during active COVID-19.

The chain has TRBV24-1 and TRBJ2-1, with 8 bases aligning to TRBD1. Germline CDR1 KGHDR, CDR2 SFDVKD. V gave up 5 bases and J gave up 4 bases; unmatched junction bases: 9. The CDR3 runs 16 residues. Here the CDR3 DNA reads TGTGCCACCAGTGTTCGAGGGACAGGAAGATACAATGAGCAGTTCTTC. It yields the protein CATSVRGTGRYNEQFF.

The V and J genes are TRBV5-1 and TRBJ2-1, with no clear D. Trimming pared 2 bases from V and 4 bases from J, leaving 7 bases between. The CDR3 loop spans 13 amino acids. Germline CDR1 is SGHRS and CDR2 is YFSETQ. CDR3 sequence reads: CASSFELYNEQFF. The DNA for the CDR3 is TGCGCCAGCAGCTTTGAACTTTACAATGAGCAGTTCTTC.

This rearrangement joins TRBV7-2 to TRBJ1-1; tentatively, D is TRBD1 (6 bases). This CDR3 region has 15 residues. The V end was cut by 3 bases, the J end by 4 bases, with 15 bases between. CDR1 is SGHTA and CDR2 is FQGNSA in the germline V gene. The chain's CDR3 is CASSLTGTRGTEAFF. CDR3 coding DNA: TGTGCCAGCAGCTTGACCGGGACAAGGGGCACTGAAGCTTTCTTT.

This chain joins TRBV5-4 and TRBJ2-1; TRBD2 agrees at 13 bases. The V and J ends lost 0 bases and 4 bases, in that order; junction bases with no gene match: 7. This CDR3 contains 18 residues. The V gene's germline CDR1 is SGHNT and CDR2 YYREEE (reference sequence). This chain's CDR3 is CASSLGGLAGEKYNEQFF. The CDR3 region has the DNA TGTGCCAGCAGCTTGGGAGGACTAGCGGGAGAGAAGTACAATGAGCAGTTCTTC.

This chain uses TRBV5-1 with TRBJ2-4; 13 bases fit TRBD2. This CDR3 region has 17 residues. The germline CDR1 and CDR2 sequences are SGHRS and YFSETQ. After removal of 9 bases from V and 2 bases from J, the junction contained 11 bases not matched to a gene. CDR3 nucleotides: TGCGCCACCGGGACTAGCGGGATTGAGCTAACCAAAAACATTCAGTACTTC. Translation gives CATGTSGIELTKNIQYF. Drawing the rest from reference TRBV5-1 and TRBJ2-4, the complete variable domain is KAGVTQTPRYLIKTRGQQVTLSCSPISGHRSVSWYQQTPGQGLQFLFEYFSETQRNKGNFPGRFSGRQFSNSRSEMNVSTLELGDSALYLCATGTSGIELTKNIQYFGAGTRLSVL.

V usage is TRBV2 and J usage is TRBJ2-7; maybe TRBD1 (6 bases). The germline V gene has CDR1 SNHLY and CDR2 FYNNEI. V gave up 5 bases and J gave up 3 bases, with 17 bases separating them. This CDR3 spans 15 amino acids. The CDR3 here is CASSPRTARNYEQYF. The DNA of the CDR3 is TGTGCCAGCAGTCCGCGGACAGCGAGGAACTACGAGCAGTACTTC.

V usage is TRBV11-3 and J usage is TRBJ2-3, with D uncertain. Trimming took off 2 bases at V and 4 bases at J, with 7 bases between the two ends. The CDR3 has 13 residues. The germline V gene has CDR1 SGHNT and CDR2 YENEEA. The CDR3 region is CASSLQTADTQYF. CDR3 DNA: TGTGCCAGCAGCTTACAAACAGCAGATACGCAGTATTTT.

The rearrangement uses TRBV5-5 and TRBJ1-5; D not resolved. Germline V CDR1 and CDR2: SGHKS, YYEKEE (reference sequence). Deletions cut 0 bases from V and 9 bases from J, with 13 bases between. This CDR3 is built from 14 residues. DNA for the CDR3: TGTGCCAGCAGCTTGGAACACAGCTCAGGGCCCCAGCATTTT. Protein sequence: CASSLEHSSGPQHF.

The chain links TRBV10-3 to TRBJ2-2, with D maybe TRBD1 (7 bases). Between the trimmed V and J ends, which lost 3 bases and 1 base, there was a span of 12 bases. Germline V CDR1 and CDR2: ENHRY, SYGVKD. The CDR3 contains 16 residues. The CDR3 protein is CAISERQGGNTGELFF. The CDR3 bases are TGTGCCATCAGTGAAAGACAGGGAGGGAACACCGGGGAGCTGTTTTTT.

The V and J genes are TRBV5-1 and TRBJ2-7; tentative D call: TRBD1 (5 bases). Germline V gene data show CDR1 as SGHRS and CDR2 as YFSETQ. CDR3 length: 15 residues. The V gene lost 0 bases and the J gene lost 3 bases, with 13 bases spanning the gap. The CDR3 reads CASSLAAGPSYEQYF. CDR3 bases: TGCGCCAGCAGCTTGGCCGCAGGGCCGAGCTACGAGCAGTACTTC.

This chain connects TRBV5-1 to TRBJ1-1, with 7 positions matching TRBD1. Trimming removed 4 bases from V and 4 bases from J; junction bases left unmatched: 7. The germline V gene has CDR1 SGHRS and CDR2 YFSETQ. The CDR3 extends over 14 amino acids. This CDR3 reads CASSATQGPTEAFF. As DNA, the CDR3 is TGCGCCAGCAGCGCCACACAGGGGCCCACTGAAGCTTTCTTT.

This chain connects TRBV7-2 to TRBJ2-7; a possible D gene is TRBD2 (7 bases). Germline CDR1 is SGHTA and CDR2 is FQGNSA. V was clipped by 2 bases and J by 1 base, with 12 bases between them. The CDR3 length is 15 residues. In DNA form, the CDR3 reads TGTGCCAGCAGCTTATTGAGGGGGGGGTCCTACGAGCAGTACTTC. Encoded protein: CASSLLRGGSYEQYF.

This rearrangement joins TRBV4-1 to TRBJ1-3; tentative D call: TRBD1 (6 bases). V lost 2 bases and J 0 bases, leaving 14 bases between the germline ends. CDR3 length equals 17 residues. Germline lookup yields CDR1 MGHRA and CDR2 YSYEKL. CDR3 nucleotides: TGCGCCAGCAGCCAAAGGACAGCCCAAATCTCTGGAAACACCATATATTTT. The encoded protein is CASSQRTAQISGNTIYF.

The rearrangement joins TRBV10-3 to TRBJ1-2; TRBD1 is a possible D gene (5 bases). From germline, CDR1 is ENHRY and CDR2 SYGVKD. Trimming shortened V by 7 bases and J by 4 bases, and 7 bases separated the two germline ends. The CDR3 is 11 amino acids. The CDR3, as DNA: TGTGCCATCACCGGGGGCTATGGCTACACCTTC. Residues: CAITGGYGYTF.

This chain uses TRBV5-1 with TRBJ2-3, with D possibly matching TRBD2 (5 bases). The ends were cut back, 0 bases at V and 5 bases at J, with 13 bases in the middle. From germline, CDR1 is SGHRS and CDR2 YFSETQ. The CDR3 is made up of 15 amino acids. The CDR3 sequence: CASSLAPGGLDTQYF. The CDR3 DNA is TGCGCCAGCAGCTTGGCTCCCGGTGGACTAGATACGCAGTATTTT.

The chain carries TRBV11-2 and TRBJ2-7; 11 nucleotides agree with TRBD2. The CDR3 totals 15 residues. Germline V lookup: CDR1 SGHAT, CDR2 FQNNGV. J gave up 3 bases and V 1 base, and 2 bases lay outside the gene matches. The CDR3 protein is CASSLAGTSGYEQYF. CDR3 sequence (DNA): TGTGCCAGCAGCTTAGCCGGGACTAGCGGCTACGAGCAGTACTTC.

The chain is built from TRBV13 and TRBJ2-1; no clear D gene. V lost 5 bases and J 0 bases, leaving 14 bases between the germline ends. Per the germline V gene, CDR1 is PRHDT and CDR2 is FYEKMQ (reference sequence). CDR3 length: 16 amino acids. The CDR3 is CASSPPLGRSYNEQFF. CDR3 in DNA: TGTGCCAGCAGCCCACCCCTAGGCCGCTCCTACAATGAGCAGTTCTTC.

This clone was picked up one time. The chain links TRBV5-1 to TRBJ1-2, with D unclear. Looked up from germline, CDR1 is SGHRS and CDR2 is YFSETQ. The CDR3 is 15 residues long. The V end lost 0 bases, the J end lost 8 bases, and 17 bases lay between the germline ends. DNA for the CDR3: TGCGCCAGCAGCTTGGTTGGATCGGGATTTGACGGCTACACCTTC. Translated: CASSLVGSGFDGYTF.

The V call is TRBV3-1 (or the pseudogene TRBV3-2), the J call TRBJ2-3, with 9 bases that match TRBD2. Trimming removed 0 bases from V and 0 bases from J; junction bases left unmatched: 1. CDR3 length: 16 amino acids. Germline CDR1 LGHDT, CDR2 YNNKEL (reference sequence). CDR3 region: CASSQDAGGSTDTQYF. The CDR3 DNA follows: TGTGCCAGCAGCCAAGACGCGGGAGGGAGCACAGATACGCAGTATTTT.

This sequence joins TRBV3-1 (or the pseudogene TRBV3-2) and TRBJ2-1; 14 nucleotides align to TRBD2. Germline V lookup: CDR1 LGHDT, CDR2 YNNKEL (reference sequence). The trim removed 5 bases at V and 9 bases at J, leaving 6 bases unmatched. The CDR3 is 15 residues long. CDR3: CASSLTSGRASEQFF. The CDR3 region has the DNA TGTGCCAGCAGCTTGACTAGCGGGAGGGCCAGTGAGCAGTTCTTC.

The chain joins TRBV7-9 to TRBJ2-3; 10 bases map to TRBD2. Germline CDR1 SEHNR, CDR2 FQNEAQ (reference sequence). The CDR3 covers 16 residues. With V trimmed by 0 bases and J by 5 bases, 5 bases remained unmatched. CDR3 in DNA: TGTGCCAGCAGCTTAGCGTTGATAGCGGGAGGAGATACGCAGTATTTT. Its protein is CASSLALIAGGDTQYF.

This rearrangement joins TRBV10-3 to TRBJ2-7; the D gene is possibly TRBD2 (5 bases). V dropped 4 bases and J dropped 4 bases, with 17 bases sitting between them. The CDR3 runs to 15 residues. The germline gives CDR1 ENHRY, CDR2 SYGVKD. CDR3 sequence: CAISGGDSPGYEQYF. CDR3 DNA: TGTGCCATCAGTGGCGGAGACTCGCCGGGATACGAGCAGTACTTC.

CDR3 region: CASAGDHSSYNEQFF. The CDR3 nucleotides read TGTGCCAGTGCGGGGGACCACAGCTCCTACAATGAGCAGTTCTTC. The genes are TRBV19 and TRBJ2-1, with TRBD2 identical over 7 bases. This CDR3 region has 15 residues. The V gene end was trimmed by 8 bases and the J gene end by 0 bases; junction bases not matched to a gene: 7. Germline CDR1 reads LNHDA; CDR2 reads SQIVND (reference sequence).

The chain joins TRBV6-5 to TRBJ2-2, with TRBD1 identical over 9 bases. The trim removed 6 bases at V and 6 bases at J, leaving 5 bases unmatched. The V gene's germline CDR1 is MNHEY and CDR2 SVGAGI. The CDR3 runs to 14 residues. The CDR3 DNA sequence: TGTGCCAGCAGACGACAGGGGGGTGCCGGGGAGCTGTTTTTT. This gives the protein CASRRQGGAGELFF.

The chain joins TRBV6-2 or TRBV6-3 to TRBJ2-1; no clear D gene. Germline CDR1 MNHEY, CDR2 SVGEGT. This CDR3 has 14 amino acids. V dropped 0 bases and J dropped 3 bases, with 6 bases sitting between them. The CDR3 here is CASSYSGGYNEQFF. The CDR3, as DNA: TGTGCCAGCAGTTACTCCGGTGGCTACAATGAGCAGTTCTTC.

This chain connects TRBV4-1 to TRBJ1-4; 9 nucleotides agree with TRBD1. The germline V gene has CDR1 MGHRA and CDR2 YSYEKL. The V gene end was trimmed by 2 bases and the J gene end by 6 bases; junction bases not matched to a gene: 7. The CDR3 extends over 16 amino acids. In DNA form, the CDR3 reads TGCGCCAGCAGCCAACCTACAGGGGGCGTCGATGAAAAACTGTTTTTT. Its protein product is CASSQPTGGVDEKLFF.

The chain combines TRBV11-2 with TRBJ2-4; 9 bases align to TRBD1. With 4 bases clipped from V and 6 bases from J, the junction kept 1 base outside the gene matches. This CDR3 is built from 13 residues. Germline-derived CDR1 and CDR2 are SGHAT and FQNNGV. For the CDR3, the DNA is TGTGCCAGCAGCTCGGGACAGGGAAACATTCAGTACTTC. Translation: CASSSGQGNIQYF. The complete variable domain, with remaining parts taken from reference TRBV11-2 and TRBJ2-4, reads EAGVAQSPRYKIIEKRQSVAFWCNPISGHATLYWYQQILGQGPKLLIQFQNNGVVDDSQLPKDRFSAERLKGVDSTLKIQPAKLEDSAVYLCASSSGQGNIQYFGAGTRLSVL.